Below, 22 T cell receptor beta chains from the same sample are listed, as sequenced in a study of cytomegalovirus exposure and HLA in healthy donors. Produced via immunoSEQ multiplex PCR; TCRdb's table is partial and in-frame only. The sample holds more than 250,000 clones, 87% seen once. Sequencing was carried out using PBMCs. Receptor source: a young woman in good health and CMV-seropositive.

The chain is built from TRBV7-9 and TRBJ2-5; D call uncertain. Germline CDR1 and CDR2: SEHNR and FQNEAQ (reference sequence). The CDR3 has 13 amino acids. The germline V and J ends were trimmed by 2 bases and 1 base, with 5 bases remaining between them. CDR3 region: CASSLSPQETQYF. CDR3 sequence (DNA): TGTGCCAGCAGCTTAAGTCCCCAAGAGACCCAGTACTTC.

V and J are TRBV18 and TRBJ1-3; weak D call: TRBD1 (6 bases). The CDR3 loop spans 15 amino acids. Germline V gene lookup returns CDR1 KGHSH and CDR2 LQKENI. V shed 5 bases and J shed 4 bases, with 15 bases lying between them. CDR3 sequence: CASSSPYRAGNTIYF. The CDR3 coding sequence is TGTGCCAGCTCATCGCCTTACAGGGCGGGAAACACCATATATTTT. Filled out from reference TRBV18 and TRBJ1-3, the complete variable domain reads NAGVMQNPRHLVRRRGQEARLRCSPMKGHSHVYWYRQLPEEGLKFMVYLQKENIIDESGMPKERFSAEFPKEGPSILRIQQVVRGDSAAYFCASSSPYRAGNTIYFGEGSWLTVV.

The genes are TRBV30 and TRBJ1-2, with D perhaps TRBD1 (5 bases). Germline-derived CDR1 and CDR2 are GTSNPN and SVGIG (reference sequence). This CDR3 has 12 residues. Trimming removed 0 bases at V and 4 bases at J, with 6 bases between. The CDR3 region has the DNA TGTGCCTGGAGTGTAAGGGGCTATGGCTACACCTTC. As protein: CAWSVRGYGYTF.

This clone occurred once. The gene calls are TRBV6-6 and TRBJ2-3; D is ambiguous. Germline values: CDR1 MNHNY, CDR2 SVGAGI (reference sequence). The CDR3 covers 14 residues. The ends were cut back, 0 bases at V and 2 bases at J, with 6 bases in the middle. The chain's CDR3 is CASSYSGPTDTQYF. The CDR3 coding sequence is TGTGCCAGCAGTTACTCCGGCCCCACAGATACGCAGTATTTT.

This clone occurred once. The chain employs TRBV11-2 and TRBJ2-7, with D perhaps TRBD1 (6 bases). CDR1 and CDR2 (germline): SGHAT, FQNNGV. The V end was cut by 2 bases, the J end by 3 bases, with 8 bases between. The CDR3 has 13 residues. CDR3 DNA: TGTGCCAGCAGCTTACCAGGGGACTACGAGCAGTACTTC. Protein sequence: CASSLPGDYEQYF.

This clone has a single count. This sequence joins TRBV5-6 and TRBJ2-2; the D is unclear. CDR3 length: 15 residues. Germline-derived CDR1 and CDR2 are SGHDT and YYEEEE. Between the trimmed V and J ends, which lost 2 bases and 4 bases, there was a span of 12 bases. CDR3 bases: TGTGCCAGCAGCTTATCTCCAGCGCCCACCGGGGAGCTGTTTTTT. It yields the protein CASSLSPAPTGELFF.

This clone was recorded only once. V and J are TRBV5-5 and TRBJ2-7; the D gene is possibly TRBD1 (6 bases). The CDR3 contains 14 residues. The V end was cut by 6 bases, the J end by 1 base, with 14 bases between. Germline V gives CDR1 SGHKS, CDR2 YYEKEE (reference sequence). CDR3 sequence reads: CASTRGQGSYEQYF. CDR3 DNA: TGTGCCAGCACCCGGGGCCAGGGGTCCTACGAGCAGTACTTC.

The chain combines TRBV4-3 with TRBJ1-5; weak D call: TRBD1 (6 bases). Trimming pared 0 bases from V and 4 bases from J, leaving 10 bases between. Germline V lookup: CDR1 LGHNA, CDR2 YSLEER. CDR3 length equals 15 residues. Here the CDR3 reads CASSQDGGANQPQHF. CDR3 in DNA: TGCGCCAGCAGCCAAGATGGGGGGGCGAATCAGCCCCAGCATTTT.

V and J are TRBV28 and TRBJ1-1; TRBD1 is a possible D gene (5 bases). CDR3 size: 15 residues. Germline V gives CDR1 MDHEN, CDR2 SYDVKM. V was pared by 3 bases and J by 4 bases, with 15 bases between. Here the CDR3 reads CASSLPQGLITEAFF. CDR3 DNA: TGTGCCAGCAGTTTGCCGCAGGGCCTCATCACTGAAGCTTTCTTT.

The V and J genes are TRBV28 and TRBJ1-2; no definite D call. The germline CDR1 and CDR2 sequences are MDHEN and SYDVKM. V gave up 6 bases and J gave up 2 bases, with 7 bases separating them. The CDR3 totals 12 residues. CDR3 region: CASSGPNYGYTF. CDR3 coding DNA: TGTGCCAGCAGCGGTCCGAACTATGGCTACACCTTC.

J is TRBJ2-3 and V is TRBV4-3, with TRBD2 identical over 8 bases. The germline V gene encodes CDR1 LGHNA and CDR2 YSLEER. The CDR3 has 17 residues. The trim removed 4 bases at V and 3 bases at J, leaving 12 bases unmatched. The DNA for the CDR3 is TGCGCCAGCAGCCCCCAGGGGCGCGGGGGGTTGACAGATACGCAGTATTTT. This translates into CASSPQGRGGLTDTQYF.

This chain joins TRBV6-6 and TRBJ1-4; 9 bases fit TRBD1. With V trimmed by 3 bases and J by 5 bases, 4 bases remained unmatched. The CDR3 is 15 residues long. The germline CDR1 and CDR2 sequences are MNHNY and SVGAGI (reference sequence). DNA for the CDR3: TGTGCCAGCAGTTATTCCGGGACAGGGAATGAAAAACTGTTTTTT. Protein product: CASSYSGTGNEKLFF.

This chain joins TRBV5-1 and TRBJ1-1; D ambiguous. The V end was cut by 0 bases, the J end by 1 base, with 16 bases between. Germline values: CDR1 SGHRS, CDR2 YFSETQ. The CDR3 runs to 17 residues. This chain's CDR3 is CASSLESGRHSNTEAFF. The CDR3 nucleotides read TGCGCCAGCAGCTTGGAGTCGGGGAGACATTCGAACACTGAAGCTTTCTTT.

This clone was recorded only once. The rearrangement links TRBV30 to TRBJ1-5; no firm D call. Germline-derived CDR1 and CDR2 are GTSNPN and SVGIG (reference sequence). The CDR3 covers 14 residues. V was shortened by 1 base and J by 4 bases, with 11 bases between the two germline ends. The CDR3 region is CAWSEGTRNQPQHF. The DNA of the CDR3 is TGTGCCTGGAGTGAGGGCACGCGGAATCAGCCCCAGCATTTT.

V gene TRBV7-3 combines with J gene TRBJ2-2; TRBD2 is a possible D gene (6 bases). CDR1 SGHTA and CDR2 FQGTGA come from the germline V gene. V lost 3 bases, J lost 6 bases, and 8 bases lay in between. The CDR3 loop spans 13 amino acids. CDR3 in amino acids: CASSFTGAGELFF. The CDR3, as DNA: TGTGCCAGCAGCTTTACGGGGGCCGGGGAGCTGTTTTTT. Full variable domain (outside the CDR3, taken from reference TRBV7-3 and TRBJ2-2): GAGVSQTPSNKVTEKGKYVELRCDPISGHTALYWYRQSLGQGPEFLIYFQGTGAADDSGLPNDRFFAVRPEGSVSTLKIQRTERGDSAVYLCASSFTGAGELFFGEGSRLTVL.

The genes are TRBV5-6 and TRBJ1-2; no clear D gene. This CDR3 spans 16 amino acids. The V end lost 4 bases, the J end lost 4 bases, and 20 bases lay between the germline ends. Germline values: CDR1 SGHDT, CDR2 YYEEEE. Here the CDR3 reads CASSVTGALATYGYTF. CDR3 DNA: TGTGCCAGCAGCGTCACGGGAGCCCTGGCTACCTATGGCTACACCTTC.

This sequence joins TRBV5-4 and TRBJ1-3; unclear D gene. Germline loops: CDR1 SGHNT, CDR2 YYREEE (reference sequence). Trimming pared 1 base from V and 4 bases from J, leaving 9 bases between. The CDR3 contains 14 residues. Here the CDR3 reads CASSLRERGNTIYF. CDR3 DNA sequence: TGTGCCAGCAGCTTGAGGGAAAGGGGAAACACCATATATTTT.

The V call is TRBV7-3, the J call TRBJ2-1, with 9 bases matching TRBD2. This CDR3 is built from 17 residues. The germline V gene encodes CDR1 SGHTA and CDR2 FQGTGA. The junction had 14 bases not matched to a gene; V was cut back by 5 bases and J by 6 bases. The CDR3 region is CASSPRPSGALPNEQFF. DNA for the CDR3: TGTGCCAGCAGCCCGCGGCCTAGCGGGGCCTTGCCCAATGAGCAGTTCTTC.

About this clone: This CDR3 is also generated by other DNA sequences in the sample. This sequence joins TRBV30 and TRBJ1-5, with D maybe TRBD1 (6 bases). V lost 2 bases, J lost 4 bases, and 9 bases lay in between. The CDR3 has 13 residues. Germline V lookup: CDR1 GTSNPN, CDR2 SVGIG (reference sequence). This chain's CDR3 is CAWSTRGNQPQHF. For the CDR3, the DNA is TGTGCCTGGAGTACAAGGGGGAATCAGCCCCAGCATTTT.

This clone was picked up a small number of times. This chain joins TRBV29-1 and TRBJ1-2; no clear D. The CDR3 has 11 amino acids. V shed 5 bases and J shed 5 bases, with 9 bases lying between them. CDR1 and CDR2 (germline): SQVTM, ANQGSEA. In DNA form, the CDR3 reads TGCAGCGTTTACACCCTGTATGGCTACACCTTC. Translated, it gives CSVYTLYGYTF.

The CDR3 here is CASSLAGGQGSVSNQPQHF. In nucleotides, the CDR3 is TGTGCCAGCAGCTTGGCCGGGGGTCAGGGCTCTGTCAGCAATCAGCCCCAGCATTTT. This chain connects TRBV5-5 to TRBJ1-5, with TRBD1 as a possible D gene (5 bases). Trimming pared 0 bases from V and 1 base from J, leaving 20 bases between. The CDR3 runs 19 residues. Germline V CDR1 and CDR2: SGHKS, YYEKEE (reference sequence).

The rearrangement links TRBV2 to TRBJ1-5; tentatively, D is TRBD1 (6 bases). Germline CDR1 reads SNHLY; CDR2 reads FYNNEI. V was clipped by 7 bases and J by 0 bases, with 16 bases between them. This CDR3 has 16 residues. CDR3: CASTANRDYSNQPQHF. CDR3 nucleotide sequence: TGTGCCAGCACGGCTAACAGGGATTATAGCAATCAGCCCCAGCATTTT.